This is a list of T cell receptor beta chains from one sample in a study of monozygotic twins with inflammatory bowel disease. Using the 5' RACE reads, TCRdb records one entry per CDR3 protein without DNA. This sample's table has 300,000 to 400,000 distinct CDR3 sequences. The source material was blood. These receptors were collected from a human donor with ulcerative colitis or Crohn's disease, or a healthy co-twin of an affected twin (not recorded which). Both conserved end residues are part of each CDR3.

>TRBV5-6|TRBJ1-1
CASSSEPGTEAFF
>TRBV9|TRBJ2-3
CASSVVQGSDTQYF
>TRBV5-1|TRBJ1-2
CASSPDRTDYGYTF
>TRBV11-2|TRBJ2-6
CASSLILAGGRSGANVLTF
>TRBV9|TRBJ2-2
CASRLAGGTGELFF
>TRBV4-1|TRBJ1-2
CASRQQGRPPFF
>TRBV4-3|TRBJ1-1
CASSHTRGGADTEAFF
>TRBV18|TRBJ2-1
CASSHVAGGPLNEQFF
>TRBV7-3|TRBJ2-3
CASSLGGSVDTQYF
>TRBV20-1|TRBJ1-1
CSASKGTGRTEAFF
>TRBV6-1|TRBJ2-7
CASSERDSTYEQYF
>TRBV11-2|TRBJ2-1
CASSLRVSYNEQFF
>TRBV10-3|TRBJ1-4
CAIRPGQGASATNEKLFF
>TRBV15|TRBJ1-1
CATSRPRGTTMNTEAFF
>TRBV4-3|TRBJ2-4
CASSQVITGGAGNMQYF
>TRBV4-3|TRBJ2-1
CASSQDPRQNEQFF
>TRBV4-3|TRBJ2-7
CASSQGEGDTYEQYF
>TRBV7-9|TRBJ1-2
CASSSNPGYGYTF
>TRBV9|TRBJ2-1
CASSGRQGLRNEQFF
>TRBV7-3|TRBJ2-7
CASSSTMGAEQYF
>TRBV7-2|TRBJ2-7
CASSFWDYEQYF
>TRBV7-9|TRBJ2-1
CASSWDRVSYNEQFF
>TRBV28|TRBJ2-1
CASSQTGYNEQFF
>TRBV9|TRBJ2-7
CASSLAGLELDEQYF
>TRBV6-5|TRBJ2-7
CASSSSGREPYEQYF
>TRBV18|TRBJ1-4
CASSPRGPHASTNEKLFF
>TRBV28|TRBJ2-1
CASSFHNNEQFF
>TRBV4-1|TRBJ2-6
CASSQGEGGTTKSGANVLTF
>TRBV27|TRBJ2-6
CASSLEHSPLSGANVLTF